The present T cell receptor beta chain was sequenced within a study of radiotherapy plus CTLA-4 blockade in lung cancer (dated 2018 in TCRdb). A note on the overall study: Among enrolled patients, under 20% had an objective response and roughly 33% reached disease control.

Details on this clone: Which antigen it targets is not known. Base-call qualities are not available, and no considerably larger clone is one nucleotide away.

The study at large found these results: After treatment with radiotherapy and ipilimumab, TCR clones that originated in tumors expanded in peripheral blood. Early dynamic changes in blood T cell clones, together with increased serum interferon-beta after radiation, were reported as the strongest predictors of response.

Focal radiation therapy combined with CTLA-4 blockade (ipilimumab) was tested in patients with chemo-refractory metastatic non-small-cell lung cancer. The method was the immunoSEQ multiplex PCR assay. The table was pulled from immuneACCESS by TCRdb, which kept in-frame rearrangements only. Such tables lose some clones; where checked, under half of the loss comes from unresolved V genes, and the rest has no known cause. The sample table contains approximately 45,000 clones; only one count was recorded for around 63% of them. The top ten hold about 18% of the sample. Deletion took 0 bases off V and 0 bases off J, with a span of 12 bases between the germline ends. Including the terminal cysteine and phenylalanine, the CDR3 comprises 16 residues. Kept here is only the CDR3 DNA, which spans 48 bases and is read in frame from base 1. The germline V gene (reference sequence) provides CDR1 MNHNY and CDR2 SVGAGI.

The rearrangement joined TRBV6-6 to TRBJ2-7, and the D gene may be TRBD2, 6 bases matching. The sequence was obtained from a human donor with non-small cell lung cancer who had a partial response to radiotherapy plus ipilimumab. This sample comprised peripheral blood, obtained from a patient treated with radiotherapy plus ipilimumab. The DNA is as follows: TGTGCCAGCAGTTACTCATCCGGGGGTAGCTCCTACGAGCAGTACTTC. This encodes CASSYSSGGSSYEQYF.